The entry below gives a single TCR beta chain sequence along with its context. The antigen is unknown. The data are from a study of graft-versus-host responses after intestinal transplantation. As for the study in general: Among the recipients, all got anti-thymocyte globulin induction and then tacrolimus and steroids for around three years.

Findings of the study overall: The recipient marrow held GvH clones, and some of them showed up first in ileum or blood. Peak circulating GvH clone levels were associated with early post-transplant HvG declines. Some patients had graft-donor T cell macrochimerism. In their allografts, the ratios of graft-versus-host to host-versus-graft T cell clones were high.

Germline V CDR1 and CDR2: WNHNN, SYGVQD (reference sequence). This CDR3 contains 13 residues. V was cut by 8 bases and J by 0 bases, with 8 bases left in between. Sequencing used immunoSEQ multiplex PCR; TCRdb keeps in-frame clones, though not all of them. The repertoire holds 90,000 to 150,000 clones, with approximately 92% as singletons. The material was unstimulated CD4+ T cells sorted from spleen or lymph node cells, obtained before intestinal transplant. The clonotype was recovered from a human donor who received an intestinal transplant. This chain links TRBV10-1 with TRBJ2-1; D gene ambiguous. Here the CDR3 reads CASSSGSYNEQFF. CDR3 DNA sequence: TGCGCCAGCTCCTCCGGCTCCTACAATGAGCAGTTCTTC.